A single sample gave rise to the 23 T cell receptor beta chains below, sequenced in a study of T cell changes during pregnancy in multiple sclerosis. Using immunoSEQ multiplex PCR, the repertoire was profiled, and TCRdb retains in-frame clones only, with some absent. The profile shows about 98,000 clones, about 91% of them singletons. The sample consisted of peripheral blood, taken after pregnancy. All receptors come from a female donor in good health, enrolled as a control in a pregnancy study.

This chain joins TRBV6-1 and TRBJ2-7; 7 positions agree with TRBD2. The trim removed 3 bases at V and 0 bases at J, leaving 2 bases unmatched. Looked up from germline, CDR1 is MNHNS and CDR2 is SASEGT. This CDR3 is 14 amino acids long. This CDR3 is CASSDGGSSYEQYF. The CDR3 region has the DNA TGTGCCAGCAGTGATGGCGGGAGCTCCTACGAGCAGTACTTC.

The CDR3 is CASSLEEGEGYTF. CDR3 nucleotides: TGCGCCAGCAGCTTGGAGGAGGGTGAGGGCTACACCTTC. The chain carries TRBV5-1 and TRBJ1-2; no reliable D call. V lost 0 bases, J lost 8 bases, and 11 bases lay in between. The germline gives CDR1 SGHRS, CDR2 YFSETQ. This CDR3 spans 13 amino acids.

This chain joins TRBV19 and TRBJ2-1; D is uncertain. V was cut by 6 bases and J by 3 bases, with 21 bases left in between. This CDR3 has 17 amino acids. Germline V lookup: CDR1 LNHDA, CDR2 SQIVND (reference sequence). CDR3 DNA sequence: TGTGCCAGTAGGCGCTCCGACATTTCCCCCGTCTACAATGAGCAGTTCTTC. It is translated as CASRRSDISPVYNEQFF.

V usage is TRBV5-1 and J usage is TRBJ1-2; 9 bases fit TRBD1. This CDR3 is 14 amino acids long. With 0 bases clipped from V and 6 bases from J, the junction kept 3 bases outside the gene matches. Looked up from germline, CDR1 is SGHRS and CDR2 is YFSETQ. The CDR3 spells CASSLAGTGHGYTF. CDR3 DNA: TGCGCCAGCAGCTTGGCCGGGACAGGGCATGGCTACACCTTC. The whole variable domain, remainder taken from reference TRBV5-1 and TRBJ1-2, is KAGVTQTPRYLIKTRGQQVTLSCSPISGHRSVSWYQQTPGQGLQFLFEYFSETQRNKGNFPGRFSGRQFSNSRSEMNVSTLELGDSALYLCASSLAGTGHGYTFGSGTRLTVV.

The chain employs TRBV11-3 and TRBJ2-7, with TRBD1 identical over 8 bases. Germline CDR1 SGHNT, CDR2 YENEEA. This CDR3 spans 14 amino acids. Trimming at V came to 5 bases and at J to 5 bases, leaving 8 bases not matched to a gene. DNA of the CDR3: TGTGCCAGCAGCCGCGGGCAGGGGGCCAACGAGCAGTACTTC. This gives the protein CASSRGQGANEQYF.

A remark on this clone: The sample has other DNA sequences that encode this CDR3 too. The V call is TRBV7-9, the J call TRBJ1-3; 7 bases are a match to TRBD1. The junction had 0 bases not matched to a gene; V was cut back by 2 bases and J by 2 bases. Germline lookup yields CDR1 SEHNR and CDR2 FQNEAQ (reference sequence). The CDR3 is 14 residues long. The chain's CDR3 is CASSLTGAGNTIYF. The CDR3 DNA is TGTGCCAGCAGCTTAACAGGGGCTGGAAACACCATATATTTT.

The chain joins TRBV6-6 to TRBJ2-2, with TRBD2 matching 7 bases. The V and J ends lost 8 bases and 7 bases, in that order; junction bases with no gene match: 7. Germline lookup yields CDR1 MNHNY and CDR2 SVGAGI (reference sequence). This CDR3 is 13 amino acids long. The CDR3: CASSWGGGGELFF. The CDR3 coding sequence is TGTGCCAGCTCATGGGGCGGGGGCGGGGAGCTGTTTTTT.

V and J are TRBV28 and TRBJ1-2; D might be TRBD1 (5 bases). The length of the CDR3 is 13 residues. Trimming took 6 bases from V and 0 from J, leaving 8 bases between them. Germline lookup yields CDR1 MDHEN and CDR2 SYDVKM. The CDR3 loop is CASREGSNYGYTF. Here the CDR3 DNA reads TGTGCCAGCAGGGAGGGGTCTAACTATGGCTACACCTTC.

This chain joins TRBV29-1 and TRBJ1-2; D gene unclear. The CDR3 loop spans 9 amino acids. Trimming cost V 7 bases and J 6 bases, with 6 bases left between them. The V gene's germline CDR1 is SQVTM and CDR2 ANQGSEA. For the CDR3, the DNA is TGCAGCGAGGGAGATGGCTACACCTTC. Residues: CSEGDGYTF. Variable domain in full (rest from reference TRBV29-1 and TRBJ1-2): SAVISQKPSRDICQRGTSLTIQCQVDSQVTMMFWYRQQPGQSLTLIATANQGSEATYESGFVIDKFPISRPNLTFSTLTVSNMSPEDSSIYLCSEGDGYTFGSGTRLTVV.

The chain uses TRBV6-5 and TRBJ1-3; 7 bases agree with TRBD1. V dropped 0 bases and J dropped 2; count of bases not matched to a gene: 4. The length of the CDR3 is 16 residues. Germline V gives CDR1 MNHEY, CDR2 SVGAGI. The chain's CDR3 is CASSYSRGGTGNTIYF. The CDR3 nucleotides are TGTGCCAGCAGTTACTCCAGAGGGGGCACTGGAAACACCATATATTTT.

The chain couples TRBV30 to TRBJ1-2; D call uncertain. V was pared by 3 bases and J by 4 bases, with 12 bases between. The CDR3 contains 13 residues. Germline V gene lookup returns CDR1 GTSNPN and CDR2 SVGIG (reference sequence). Here the CDR3 DNA reads TGTGCCTGGAGGGATAGGGAGGGCTATGGCTACACCTTC. This sequence encodes CAWRDREGYGYTF.

This chain joins TRBV11-3 and TRBJ2-3; perhaps TRBD1 as D (5 bases). Trimming took 0 bases from V and 5 from J, leaving 12 bases between them. The CDR3 covers 15 residues. Per germline, CDR1 SGHNT and CDR2 YENEEA. CDR3 sequence reads: CASSLDAAGLDTQYF. The CDR3 DNA sequence: TGTGCCAGCAGCTTAGATGCGGCAGGGCTAGATACGCAGTATTTT.

This clone was recorded once. In DNA form, the CDR3 reads TGTGCCAGCAGCTTAAGGTTCAGGGGGCAAGCGCAGTATTTT. Its protein is CASSLRFRGQAQYF. The J gene is TRBJ2-3, the V gene TRBV7-3, with 8 bases fitting TRBD1. V lost 1 base and J lost 10; bases outside the gene matches: 7. CDR1 and CDR2 (germline): SGHTA, FQGTGA. This CDR3 comprises 14 residues.

This clone was seen a single time. This chain joins TRBV28 and TRBJ2-5, with D possibly called TRBD1 or TRBD2 (5 bases each). The J call could be wrong; TRBJ2-7 is a better fit for the DNA end. The V gene's germline CDR1 is MDHEN and CDR2 SYDVKM. This CDR3 contains 12 residues. Written as DNA, the CDR3 is TGTGCCAGCAGTTTGTCGGGACACGAGCAGTACTTC. It codes for CASSLSGHEQYF.

The chain carries TRBV28 and TRBJ2-5; TRBD2 agrees at 13 bases. V shed 5 bases and J 1 base; nucleotides not matched to a gene: 16. This CDR3 has 20 amino acids. Germline CDR1 reads MDHEN; CDR2 reads SYDVKM. CDR3 in DNA: TGTGCCAGCAGTGCTCCGGGACTAGCGGGACTCCACCTATTCCAAGAGACCCAGTACTTC. It yields the protein CASSAPGLAGLHLFQETQYF.

This chain joins TRBV5-6 and TRBJ2-2; perhaps TRBD2 as D (6 bases). Trimming shortened V by 4 bases and J by 3 bases, and 19 bases separated the two germline ends. In germline, CDR1 is SGHDT, CDR2 YYEEEE. The CDR3 consists of 17 residues. The CDR3 nucleotides are TGTGCCAGCAGCCCCAGGGACCGGGGGACCTACACCGGGGAGCTGTTTTTT. This encodes CASSPRDRGTYTGELFF.

The V call is TRBV19, the J call TRBJ1-1, with TRBD1 matching 8 bases. J was trimmed by 4 bases and V by 4 bases; bases with no gene match: 2. The CDR3 length is 13 residues. Germline values: CDR1 LNHDA, CDR2 SQIVND (reference sequence). CDR3 nucleotide sequence: TGTGCCAGTAGTAGACAGGGGTCCACTGAAGCTTTCTTT. Protein product: CASSRQGSTEAFF.

The V and J genes are TRBV28 and TRBJ1-4; possibly TRBD1 for D (5 bases). V lost 10 bases to trimming and J lost 5 bases, with 17 bases between them. The length of the CDR3 is 14 residues. From germline, CDR1 is MDHEN and CDR2 SYDVKM. CDR3 sequence reads: CATTGGGSNEKLFF. DNA of the CDR3: TGTGCCACCACTGGCGGGGGGTCGAATGAAAAACTGTTTTTT.

The rearrangement uses TRBV6-5 and TRBJ1-1, with D possibly being TRBD1 (6 bases). Germline-derived CDR1 and CDR2 are MNHEY and SVGAGI. CDR3 length equals 15 residues. Trimming removed 0 bases at V and 0 bases at J, with 8 bases between. The CDR3 DNA follows: TGTGCCAGCAGTTACTCATCAGGGGTGAACACTGAAGCTTTCTTT. It specifies CASSYSSGVNTEAFF.

This chain uses TRBV14 with TRBJ1-3, with TRBD1 matching 7 bases. V trimming: 6 bases; J trimming: 4 bases; junction bases outside the gene matches: 3. CDR3 length equals 13 residues. Germline assignment: CDR1 SGHDN and CDR2 FVKESK. CDR3 coding DNA: TGTGCCAGCAGTGGGACAGCCGGAAACACCATATATTTT. Protein sequence: CASSGTAGNTIYF.

The rearrangement joins TRBV18 to TRBJ1-1; 7 bases match TRBD1. The CDR3 spans 15 residues. Trimming at V came to 6 bases and at J to 4 bases, leaving 11 bases not matched to a gene. Germline V gene lookup returns CDR1 KGHSH and CDR2 LQKENI. This CDR3 reads CASSPGQFQGTEAFF. Written as DNA, the CDR3 is TGTGCCAGCTCTCCGGGACAGTTCCAGGGCACTGAAGCTTTCTTT. Combining the CDR3 with reference TRBV18 and TRBJ1-1 gives the whole variable domain NAGVMQNPRHLVRRRGQEARLRCSPMKGHSHVYWYRQLPEEGLKFMVYLQKENIIDESGMPKERFSAEFPKEGPSILRIQQVVRGDSAAYFCASSPGQFQGTEAFFGQGTRLTVV.

This chain links TRBV27 with TRBJ2-5; 7 bases are shared with TRBD2. The length of the CDR3 is 16 residues. From germline, CDR1 is MNHEY and CDR2 SMNVEV (reference sequence). Losses at the gene ends were 0 bases for V and 3 bases for J; bases not matched to a gene: 7. This chain's CDR3 is CASSLSSSGVKETQYF. The CDR3 coding sequence is TGTGCCAGCAGTTTATCTTCCAGCGGGGTAAAAGAGACCCAGTACTTC.

The chain carries TRBV19 and TRBJ2-7, with 9 bases that match TRBD1. This CDR3 has 14 residues. From germline, CDR1 is LNHDA and CDR2 SQIVND (reference sequence). The junction had 5 bases not matched to a gene; V was cut back by 6 bases and J by 2 bases. This CDR3 is CASRTGTGTYEQYF. DNA of the CDR3: TGTGCCAGTAGAACCGGGACAGGGACCTACGAGCAGTACTTC.